The sequence of this TCR beta chain was determined in a study of shared clonotypes between healthy human individuals. Study results and limitations: Of the naive CD4 clonotypes, around 4.8% were shared across several donors.

About this clone itself: What it binds is not known.

Libraries were prepared by immunoSEQ multiplex PCR; TCRdb keeps only in-frame clonotypes and omits some of them. The sample contains around 2.1 million clones, under 95% of which appear only once. Naive CD8 populations comprised CD45RO-negative cells positively selected for CCR7, excluding terminally differentiated effector memory CD45RA+ cells. CDR1 MNHNS and CDR2 SASEGT come from the germline V gene. V lost 8 bases to trimming and J lost 6 bases, with 15 bases between them. CDR3 length: 13 residues. The J gene is TRBJ2-3, the V gene TRBV6-1; tentative D call: TRBD2 (6 bases). The TCR originated in a man aged 18 to 30 in good health. Some clones in this sample may be carry-over from other donors' samples. Sequenced input: naive CD8+ T cells from PBMCs. CDR3 nucleotides: TGTGCCAGCGCTACCCTAGGGAGGGATACGCAGTATTTT. As protein: CASATLGRDTQYF.